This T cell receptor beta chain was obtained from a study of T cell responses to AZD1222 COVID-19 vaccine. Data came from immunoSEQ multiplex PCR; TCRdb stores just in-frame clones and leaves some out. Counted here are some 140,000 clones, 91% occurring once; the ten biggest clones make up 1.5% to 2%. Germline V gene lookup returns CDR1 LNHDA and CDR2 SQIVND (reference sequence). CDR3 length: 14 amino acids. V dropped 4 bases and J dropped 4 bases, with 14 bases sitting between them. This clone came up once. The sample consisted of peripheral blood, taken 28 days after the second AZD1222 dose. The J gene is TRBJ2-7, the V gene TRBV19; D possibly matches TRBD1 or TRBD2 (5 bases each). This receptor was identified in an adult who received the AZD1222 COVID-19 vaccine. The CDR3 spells CASSNTGTEYEQYF. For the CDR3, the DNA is TGTGCCAGTAGTAACACCGGGACGGAATACGAGCAGTACTTC.